The 27 T cell receptor beta chains below were found in one sample sequenced in a study of CXCR3-negative and CXCR3-positive naive CD8 T cells. Study-wide results and caveats: Comparison of naive cells showed more hydrophobic TRB CDR3s in CXCR3-positive than in CXCR3-negative naive cells.

These receptors have no known antigen. All TRB cDNA libraries came from 5' RACE performed with UMI labels. TCRdb reprocessed the 5' RACE reads and keeps a single row for each CDR3 protein, giving no DNA. This sample's table has tens of thousands of distinct CDR3 sequences. What was sequenced was naive CXCR3+ CD8+ T cells from blood. Subset defined: CD45RO-CCR7+CD27+CD95- naive CD8+ T cells expressing CXCR3 (TNR3+). The source of these receptors is a human donor in good health. Some clones in this sample may be carry-over from other donors' samples.

The genes are TRBV12-3 or TRBV12-4 and TRBJ2-5; the TRBD2 assignment by TCRdb is unverifiable without DNA. The CDR3 extends over 16 amino acids. Here the CDR3 reads CASSYGLAGVKETQYF.

The chain is built from TRBV6-2 or TRBV6-3 and TRBJ2-5; the TRBD1 assignment by TCRdb is unverifiable without DNA. The germline gives CDR1 MNHEY, CDR2 SVGEGT. CDR3 length equals 15 residues. This CDR3 is CASSYSGQRQETQYF.

CDR3: CASSQDRADTDTQYF. This chain joins TRBV4-3 and TRBJ2-3; TCRdb's assignment of TRBD1 cannot be checked, as there is no DNA. CDR3 length: 15 residues. Germline-derived CDR1 and CDR2 are LGHNA and YSLEER.

The V and J genes are TRBV10-3 and TRBJ2-5; TCRdb indicates TRBD1, and absent DNA this call remains unverified. Germline values: CDR1 ENHRY, CDR2 SYGVKD. CDR3 length: 13 residues. CDR3 amino acids: CAINTGPGETQYF.

The gene calls are TRBV7-3 and TRBJ2-7; the TCRdb call, TRBD2, lacks DNA for checking. The CDR3 spans 17 residues. Germline CDR1 is SGHTA and CDR2 is FQGTGA. The CDR3 sequence: CASSSGTSSGSSYEQYF. The whole variable domain, filled in from reference TRBV7-3 and TRBJ2-7, reads GAGVSQTPSNKVTEKGKYVELRCDPISGHTALYWYRQSLGQGPEFLIYFQGTGAADDSGLPNDRFFAVRPEGSVSTLKIQRTERGDSAVYLCASSSGTSSGSSYEQYFGPGTRLTVT.

This chain joins TRBV28 and TRBJ2-7; TCRdb gives TRBD2 as the D gene, but with no DNA this cannot be confirmed. There are 16 residues in the CDR3. Looked up from germline, CDR1 is MDHEN and CDR2 is SYDVKM. The CDR3: CASSLQPALSSYEQYF.

The J gene is TRBJ2-1, the V gene TRBV10-3. This CDR3 has 12 amino acids. CDR1 is ENHRY and CDR2 is SYGVKD in the germline V gene. This CDR3 is CAISDGDNEQFF.

The V and J genes are TRBV4-3 and TRBJ2-5; TCRdb reports TRBD2, a call that lacks DNA to check it against. CDR1 is LGHNA and CDR2 is YSLEER in the germline V gene. The CDR3 consists of 15 residues. The CDR3 sequence: CASSSIGGLQETQYF.

This CDR3 reads CASSQDVLGGETQYF. The rearrangement uses TRBV4-1 and TRBJ2-5; TCRdb's D call of TRBD1 is untestable without DNA. Germline V CDR1 and CDR2: MGHRA, YSYEKL. The CDR3 length is 15 residues.

CDR3 sequence: CASGFIVPGGRNYGYTF. This chain links TRBV12-5 with TRBJ1-2; checking the TCRdb D call of TRBD1 is not possible without DNA. CDR1 and CDR2 (germline): LGHNT, FRNRAP. The CDR3 spans 17 residues.

The chain uses TRBV9 and TRBJ2-1. Germline loops: CDR1 SGDLS, CDR2 YYNGEE. CDR3 length equals 17 residues. CDR3 region: CASSVDPSRTSYNEQFF.

This chain uses TRBV28 with TRBJ2-2; TCRdb's D call of TRBD2 is untestable without DNA. CDR1 and CDR2 from the germline V gene are MDHEN and SYDVKM. There are 16 residues in the CDR3. The CDR3 sequence: CASSFWREAPTGELFF.

This chain links TRBV6-5 with TRBJ2-7; TCRdb's assignment of TRBD2 cannot be checked, as there is no DNA. The germline V gene has CDR1 MNHEY and CDR2 SVGAGI. The CDR3 contains 13 residues. Here the CDR3 reads CASSLRRDYEQYF.

V and J are TRBV4-1 and TRBJ1-3; TCRdb gives TRBD1 as the D gene, but with no DNA this cannot be confirmed. CDR1 MGHRA and CDR2 YSYEKL come from the germline V gene. The CDR3 runs 16 residues. The CDR3 sequence is CASSQGGESSGNTIYF.

J is TRBJ2-7 and V is TRBV28; the D call from TCRdb, TRBD1, cannot be confirmed without DNA. The CDR3 covers 17 residues. CDR1 MDHEN and CDR2 SYDVKM come from the germline V gene. The CDR3 loop reads CASRAWTGGSTHYEQYF.

The V gene is TRBV6-5, the J gene TRBJ2-2; TCRdb returns TRBD1, unconfirmable since there is no DNA. The germline gives CDR1 MNHEY, CDR2 SVGAGI. This CDR3 spans 18 amino acids. The CDR3 sequence is CASSYSGGGERHTGELFF.

This CDR3 reads CAGWTGGYGYTF. The J gene is TRBJ1-2, the V gene TRBV6-5; lacking DNA, the TRBD1 call made by TCRdb goes unchecked. Germline CDR1 MNHEY, CDR2 SVGAGI. This CDR3 region has 12 residues.

V is TRBV28 and J is TRBJ2-7; TCRdb designates TRBD2, a call that cannot be tested without DNA. The CDR3 length is 13 residues. Germline CDR1 MDHEN, CDR2 SYDVKM. CDR3 protein: CASNAGRSYEQYF.

V usage is TRBV7-2 and J usage is TRBJ2-3; lacking DNA, the TRBD1 call made by TCRdb goes unchecked. CDR3 length: 13 residues. The V gene's germline CDR1 is SGHTA and CDR2 FQGNSA. The CDR3 sequence is CASSLYGGDTQYF. Full variable domain (remainder filled in from reference TRBV7-2 and TRBJ2-3): GAGVSQSPSNKVTEKGKDVELRCDPISGHTALYWYRQSLGQGLEFLIYFQGNSAPDKSGLPSDRFSAERTGGSVSTLTIQRTQQEDSAVYLCASSLYGGDTQYFGPGTRLTVL.

The rearrangement uses TRBV2 and TRBJ1-4; TCRdb picks TRBD1, but there is no DNA to check that call. CDR3 length equals 17 residues. Germline V gives CDR1 SNHLY, CDR2 FYNNEI. The CDR3 loop reads CASKDVLGRIGNEKLFF.

This clonotype is deemed medium-sized by its frequency. This chain connects TRBV29-1 to TRBJ2-5. Germline V CDR1 and CDR2: SQVTM, ANQGSEA. The CDR3 is 14 residues long. The CDR3 is CSVEGRTVQETQYF.

The chain carries TRBV7-2 and TRBJ2-4; the TCRdb D gene call, TRBD2, has no DNA to confirm it. The CDR3 is 16 amino acids. CDR1 SGHTA and CDR2 FQGNSA come from the germline V gene. CDR3 region: CASSLDTGVAKNIQYF.

The rearrangement links TRBV4-1 to TRBJ2-2; no DNA is available, so the TRBD1 call from TCRdb remains unchecked. The V gene's germline CDR1 is MGHRA and CDR2 YSYEKL. The CDR3 consists of 16 residues. The CDR3 region is CASSQESAGGTGELFF.

The chain couples TRBV9 to TRBJ2-1; TCRdb's D gene call, TRBD1, goes unchecked for lack of DNA. Germline loops: CDR1 SGDLS, CDR2 YYNGEE. The CDR3 is made up of 17 amino acids. CDR3 loop: CASSVESRHRVNNEQFF.

This chain joins TRBV28 and TRBJ1-5; TCRdb selects TRBD1, and the lack of DNA leaves this call unchecked. CDR1 is MDHEN, CDR2 SYDVKM, per germline. The CDR3 runs 15 residues. CDR3 sequence: CASSLNRGREQPQHF.

CDR3 region: CASSQVGRDTEAFF. The chain combines TRBV4-3 with TRBJ1-1; the D call of TRBD1 rests on TCRdb alone, since no DNA is present to check it. CDR1 and CDR2 from the germline V gene are LGHNA and YSLEER. The CDR3 consists of 14 residues.

This sequence joins TRBV29-1 and TRBJ2-3; TCRdb proposes TRBD2, but this gene call is untestable without DNA. In germline, CDR1 is SQVTM, CDR2 ANQGSEA. This CDR3 region has 11 residues. The CDR3 region is CSVARGDTQYF.